This T cell receptor (beta chain) was recorded in a study of OX40 agonist ivuxolimab in advanced cancers. With respect to the entire study: Ivuxolimab was an agonistic, fully human IgG2 monoclonal antibody directed against OX40 (CD134), a costimulatory receptor. Intravenous ivuxolimab was administered to patients every 2 weeks at six dose levels: 0.01, 0.1, 0.3, 1.5, 3 and 10 mg/kg. The paper describes the monotherapy dose-escalation part (N ≈ 49 patients) of the phase I trial of ivuxolimab. Among the 50 to 55 dose-escalation patients, around 19 had hepatocellular carcinoma, approximately 15 melanoma, 9 renal cell carcinoma and 9 head and neck cancer. The purpose of peripheral TCRbeta sequencing was to test whether ivuxolimab changed TCR sequence diversity and led to clonal T-cell expansion. A male proportion of about 79% and a mean age of about 60 years, ranging from about 20 to 80, were recorded for the dose-escalation cohort. Partial responses occurred in three dose-escalation patients: two with cutaneous melanoma and one with hepatocellular carcinoma. Prior anti-PD-1, anti-PD-L1 or anti-CTLA-4 therapy was permitted, and about two fifths of dose-escalation patients had received checkpoint inhibitors. What the study reported, not specific to this receptor: The antigen specificity of the peripheral T cells that underwent clonal expansion was not determined. After ivuxolimab, expanded clones were on average more numerous among CD8+ T cells than among CD4+ T cells. Clonal expansion of both CD4+ and CD8+ blood T cells was observed from baseline to week 6 at doses 0.1 to 3.0 mg/kg. Low levels of normalized T-cell clonal expansion were also seen in some patients who did not respond. In partial responders in the 0.1-3.0 mg/kg groups, normalized peripheral clonal expansion was found to be among the lowest, especially among CD8+ T cells.

Regarding this clone: No cognate antigen has been identified for it. No quality values exist for individual bases; no much larger clone is one base distant.

Trimming takes 1 base from V and 2 bases from J, and the germline ends sit 13 bases apart. The CDR3 starts with the cysteine, ends with the phenylalanine, and has 16 residues. Of the read, only the CDR3 DNA is kept; its 48 bases are in frame from base 1. CDR1 SEHNR and CDR2 FQNEAQ were looked up in the germline V gene (reference sequence). Patients with autoimmune disease history or receiving systemic immunosuppression were excluded from the trial. Peripheral blood for TCR sequencing was drawn from every dose cohort at baseline, at cycle 4 day 1 and at cycle 7 day 1. The samples were taken from a phase I, first-in-human, multicenter, open-label dose-escalation trial of ivuxolimab. The trial enrolled adults with locally advanced or metastatic head and neck squamous cell, hepatocellular, melanoma or renal cell carcinoma. CD4+ and CD8+ T cells were sorted separately from peripheral blood before TCR sequencing.

To sequence the TCRbeta CDR3 region, genomic DNA was isolated from the sorted cells. The immunoSEQ Assay was used to sequence the TCRbeta CDR3 regions. TCRdb stores this immuneACCESS table with in-frame sequences only. Part of the clones is absent; in the studies checked, under half of the shortfall reflects unresolved V genes, and no reason is known for the rest. In this sample the table shows about 79,000 clones, 90% of which occur a single time. Of the sample, 0.3% to 0.4% is held by the ten largest clones. Here the sequenced sample was CD4+ or CD8+ T cells sorted from blood, taken in a trial of the OX40 agonist ivuxolimab. This chain joins TRBV7-9 to TRBJ2-3, with TRBD2 perhaps the D gene, on 6 matching bases. The receptor comes from an adult with an advanced solid tumor such as melanoma, head and neck, liver or kidney cancer. The nucleotide sequence reads as follows: TGTGCCAGCAGCTTAGTGGGGTGGGGGGACACAGATACGCAGTATTTT. This is translated as CASSLVGWGDTDTQYF.